One and the same sample provided the 12 T cell receptor beta chains below, sequenced in a study of T cell repertoires in cytomegalovirus infection. No antigen is known for these receptors. TCRdb fed the reads into MiXCR, producing one record per CDR3 protein. The table has 650,000 to 900,000 distinct CDR3 sequences, 32% seen once. The source material was cultured CD8+ T cells from PBMCs, sampled from culture after CMV antigen stimulation. The receptors were gathered from a human donor in good health (CMV status not recorded). Some clones in this sample may be carry-over from other donors' samples.

This chain links TRBV5-1 with TRBJ2-7; possible D gene TRBD1, 5 bases. The CDR3 is made up of 15 amino acids. V shed 1 base and J shed 0 bases, with 11 bases lying between them. Germline loops: CDR1 SGHRS, CDR2 YFSETQ. CDR3 amino acids: CASSLSTGPSYEQYF. In DNA, the CDR3 is TGCGCCAGCAGCTTGTCTACAGGTCCCTCCTACGAGCAGTACTTC.

The genes are TRBV29-1 and TRBJ2-1; 9 bases line up with TRBD2. Losses at the gene ends were 4 bases for V and 6 bases for J; bases not matched to a gene: 10. CDR1 is SQVTM, CDR2 ANQGSEA, per germline. The CDR3 has 15 residues. This chain's CDR3 is CSVVAWRGGGNEQFF. CDR3 nucleotide sequence: TGCAGCGTTGTAGCTTGGCGGGGGGGCGGCAATGAGCAGTTCTTC.

A word on this clonotype: One base away lies a much larger clone, so this may be a sequencing read error. V is TRBV7-2 and J is TRBJ2-7; the match to TRBD2 covers 8 bases. Per the germline V gene, CDR1 is SGHTA and CDR2 is FQGNSA. The CDR3 sequence is 14 residues long. The DNA of the CDR3 is TGTGCCAACAGCTTCTCACCGGGGGGGGACGAGCAGTACTTC. It specifies CANSFSPGGDEQYF.

This clonotype came up a few times. This chain uses TRBV27 with TRBJ1-4; D gene uncertain. There are 15 residues in the CDR3. In germline, CDR1 is MNHEY, CDR2 SMNVEV (reference sequence). Trimming pared 6 bases from V and 0 bases from J, leaving 11 bases between. The CDR3 protein is CASSPVEATNEKLFF. CDR3 sequence (DNA): TGTGCCAGCAGCCCAGTTGAGGCAACTAATGAAAAACTGTTTTTT.

Only a few counts were recorded for this clonotype. This chain joins TRBV19 and TRBJ1-6; D may be TRBD1 (5 bases). Germline CDR1 and CDR2: LNHDA and SQIVND (reference sequence). The CDR3 has 13 amino acids. Trimming shortened V by 5 bases and J by 12 bases, and 14 bases separated the two germline ends. The CDR3 loop is CASSFFLDKPLHF. DNA for the CDR3: TGTGCCAGTAGTTTCTTCTTGGACAAACCCCTCCACTTT.

This clonotype was counted at least ten times. V and J are TRBV15 and TRBJ1-5, with D tentatively TRBD1 (5 bases). Per the germline V gene, CDR1 is LNHNV and CDR2 is YYDKDF (reference sequence). Deletions cut 5 bases from V and 7 bases from J, with 15 bases between. The length of the CDR3 is 14 residues. CDR3: CATSRRGSNQPQHF. In nucleotides, the CDR3 is TGTGCCACCAGCCGTCGGGGGTCTAACCAGCCCCAGCATTTT.

The chain combines TRBV27 with TRBJ2-3, with TRBD1 as a possible D gene (6 bases). The CDR3 is made up of 17 amino acids. Germline V gene data show CDR1 as MNHEY and CDR2 as SMNVEV (reference sequence). V lost 4 bases, J lost 2 bases, and 19 bases lay in between. As DNA, the CDR3 is TGTGCCAGCAGTTCGACCACGGACAGCGAGTACACAGATACGCAGTATTTT. It yields the protein CASSSTTDSEYTDTQYF.

The V and J genes are TRBV4-1 and TRBJ2-1; TRBD1 agrees at 8 bases. The CDR3 spans 16 residues. Unmatched junction bases numbered 10, after V lost 3 bases and J lost 6 bases. CDR1 is MGHRA and CDR2 is YSYEKL in the germline V gene. The CDR3 sequence: CASSHLGQGKGNEQFF. CDR3 sequence (DNA): TGCGCCAGCAGCCACCTTGGACAGGGAAAAGGCAATGAGCAGTTCTTC.

This clonotype came up a few times. V usage is TRBV7-3 and J usage is TRBJ2-7; maybe TRBD1 (5 bases). Per the germline V gene, CDR1 is SGHTA and CDR2 is FQGTGA. The CDR3 totals 17 residues. Trimming shortened V by 3 bases and J by 2 bases, and 20 bases separated the two germline ends. The CDR3 DNA reads as TGTGCCAGCAGCTTCCCCGGCCGGGCAGGGCAAACCTACGAGCAGTACTTC. Protein product: CASSFPGRAGQTYEQYF.

The sample holds a few counts of this clonotype. This CDR3 is CAILSADTQYF. DNA of the CDR3: TGTGCCATCCTTTCAGCAGATACGCAGTATTTT. J is TRBJ2-3 and V is TRBV27, with no clear D. Germline CDR1 MNHEY, CDR2 SMNVEV (reference sequence). The CDR3 is made up of 11 amino acids. V lost 10 bases and J lost 4, with 9 bases in between.

This clonotype was picked up a small number of times. The V gene is TRBV6-2 or TRBV6-3, the J gene TRBJ1-6; D possibly corresponds to TRBD1 (6 bases). The CDR3 sequence is 17 residues long. The V gene lost 0 bases and the J gene lost 7 bases, with 16 bases spanning the gap. In germline, CDR1 is MNHEY, CDR2 SVGEGT. CDR3 nucleotide sequence: TGTGCCAGCAGTTACTCCGGGGGGGGCTTCGGAAATTCACCCCTCCACTTT. It translates to CASSYSGGGFGNSPLHF.

The rearrangement joins TRBV6-5 to TRBJ2-2, with D possibly being TRBD1 or TRBD2 (6 bases each). Germline CDR1 MNHEY, CDR2 SVGAGI. Trimming removed 2 bases at V and 4 bases at J, with 11 bases between. The CDR3 has 15 residues. This chain's CDR3 is CASSYGGLGTGELFF. The DNA for the CDR3 is TGTGCCAGCAGTTACGGGGGGCTCGGCACCGGGGAGCTGTTTTTT.